Listed here is a single T cell receptor (beta chain). This specimen comes from a study of blood T cell repertoires in COVID-19. Clones were read by immunoSEQ multiplex PCR, and TCRdb kept only the in-frame ones, dropping some. The repertoire holds roughly 50,000 clones, with approximately 89% as singletons. V trimming: 6 bases; J trimming: 2 bases; junction bases outside the gene matches: 5. Looked up from germline, CDR1 is SGHTS and CDR2 is YDEGEE. The CDR3 length is 15 residues. The J gene is TRBJ2-5, the V gene TRBV5-8, with 12 bases identical to TRBD2. Sequenced input: peripheral blood. The receptor's source is a man in his fifties with acute or convalescent COVID-19. The CDR3 bases are TGTGCCAGCACCCCTAGCGGGGGGGAACAAGAGACCCAGTACTTC. Translated: CASTPSGGEQETQYF.